What follows describes a single T cell receptor beta chain. CDR1 SGHRS and CDR2 YFSETQ come from the germline V gene. The CDR3 is made up of 15 amino acids. The V and J ends lost 6 bases and 1 base, in that order; junction bases with no gene match: 7. Authors' methods: Amplified reference gene primers provided the basis for estimating nucleated cell counts. The method was immunoSEQ multiplex PCR; TCRdb's version includes in-frame clones alone and lacks a portion of them. The V and J calls and clone size are taken from that table; D and trimming were inferred from the DNA. The table includes 55,000 to 90,000 clones, about 80% detected once. The data are from a study of blood T cell repertoires in COVID-19. Study context: From the United States, Italy and Spain came samples of acute and convalescent COVID-19. Nucleic acid was either cDNA or gDNA, and it came from T cells, B-cell-depleted T cells, or PBMCs.

The chain employs TRBV5-1 and TRBJ1-2; 9 bases fit TRBD1. The sample consisted of peripheral blood. This TCR was recovered from an older woman with acute or convalescent COVID-19. The DNA of the CDR3 is TGCGCCAGCAAACGGACAGGGGTAGTTAACTATGGCTACACCTTC. Translating gives CASKRTGVVNYGYTF.